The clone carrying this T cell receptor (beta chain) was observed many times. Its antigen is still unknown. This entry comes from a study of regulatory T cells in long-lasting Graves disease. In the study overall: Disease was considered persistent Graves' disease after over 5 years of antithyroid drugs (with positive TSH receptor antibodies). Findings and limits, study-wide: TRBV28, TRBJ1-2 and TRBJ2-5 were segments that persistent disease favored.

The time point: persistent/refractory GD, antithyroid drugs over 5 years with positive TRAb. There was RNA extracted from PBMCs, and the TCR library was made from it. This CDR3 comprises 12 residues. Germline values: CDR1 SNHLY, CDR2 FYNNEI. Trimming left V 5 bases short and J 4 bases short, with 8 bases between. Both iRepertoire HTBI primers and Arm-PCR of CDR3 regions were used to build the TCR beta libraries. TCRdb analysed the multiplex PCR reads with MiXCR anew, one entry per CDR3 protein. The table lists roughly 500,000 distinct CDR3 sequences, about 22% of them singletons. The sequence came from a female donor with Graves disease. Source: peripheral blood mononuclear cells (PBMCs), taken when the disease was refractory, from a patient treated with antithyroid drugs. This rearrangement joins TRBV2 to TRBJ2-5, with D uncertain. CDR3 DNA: TGTGCCAGCAGTAGGTCCCCAGAGACCCAGTACTTC. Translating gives CASSRSPETQYF.